This T cell receptor (beta chain) comes out of a study of cytomegalovirus exposure and HLA in healthy donors. Findings and limits, study-wide: In an earlier analysis, in some 600 donors, most V segments appeared productive either ~87% or ~30% of the time. Despite most TCR sequences being rare, some public TCRs occurred in many donors. According to the study, 160 or so TCR beta chains were cytomegalovirus-associated.

The primer mix had 60 Vbeta and 13 Jbeta primers. Original methodology: Counted up in a later analysis, unique TCR beta chains came to 65 million to 80 million, with about 9.9 million shared. The data were produced by immunoSEQ multiplex PCR, yet TCRdb's version contains in-frame clones alone and is incomplete. The DNA was the basis for D and trimming; V, J and clone size are from that table. The sample has fewer than 250,000 clones; about four fifths are singletons. The J segment lost 4 bases and the V segment lost 3 bases, leaving 7 bases of the junction unmatched. This CDR3 has 16 amino acids. Germline V gene lookup returns CDR1 MDHEN and CDR2 SYDVKM. Points on this clone: The antigen remains undetermined.

Sequencing was done on a sample of PBMCs. The sequence was obtained from a woman aged 25 to 39 in good health and CMV-seropositive. The chain links TRBV28 to TRBJ2-3, with 10 positions matching TRBD1. The CDR3, as DNA: TGTGCCAGCAGTTTTGGACCGGGACAGGGGTCAGATACGCAGTATTTT. This encodes CASSFGPGQGSDTQYF. The whole variable domain, remainder taken from reference TRBV28 and TRBJ2-3, is DVKVTQSSRYLVKRTGEKVFLECVQDMDHENMFWYRQDPGLGLRLIYFSYDVKMKEKGDIPEGYSVSREKKERFSLILESASTNQTSMYLCASSFGPGQGSDTQYFGPGTRLTVL.